A single TCR beta chain is shown here with its context. Its antigen remains unidentified. Expressed TCRB transcripts were sequenced, since all the RNA that had been isolated was reverse transcribed. The protocol was immunoSEQ multiplex PCR, while the TCRdb copy is restricted to in-frame clones and leaves out a portion. Of 630,000 or so clones listed, roughly an eighth are singletons. This entry is derived from a study of beta chain features in type 1 diabetes. Study-wide background: About 110,000,000 sorted cells were examined across all samples. Study-level findings and limits: Type 1 diabetes patients had VDJ junctions that carried fewer insertions and more deletions. Within each of all four CD4+ subsets, Type 1 diabetes patients had TCRB CDR3s that were moderately but significantly shorter. PCR might pick shorter templates more often, in the same way for patients and controls.

Germline CDR1 is MDHEN and CDR2 is SYDVKM. V was clipped by 5 bases and J by 2 bases, with 10 bases between them. The CDR3 is 14 amino acids. This chain connects TRBV28 to TRBJ2-1, with TRBD2 as a possible D gene (5 bases). The source of this sequence is a man between 18 and 35 years old with type 1 diabetes. Specimen: naive CD4+ T cells from blood. The CDR3 protein is CASSRGYPYNEQFF. The CDR3 DNA follows: TGTGCCAGCAGTAGAGGGTATCCCTACAATGAGCAGTTCTTC.